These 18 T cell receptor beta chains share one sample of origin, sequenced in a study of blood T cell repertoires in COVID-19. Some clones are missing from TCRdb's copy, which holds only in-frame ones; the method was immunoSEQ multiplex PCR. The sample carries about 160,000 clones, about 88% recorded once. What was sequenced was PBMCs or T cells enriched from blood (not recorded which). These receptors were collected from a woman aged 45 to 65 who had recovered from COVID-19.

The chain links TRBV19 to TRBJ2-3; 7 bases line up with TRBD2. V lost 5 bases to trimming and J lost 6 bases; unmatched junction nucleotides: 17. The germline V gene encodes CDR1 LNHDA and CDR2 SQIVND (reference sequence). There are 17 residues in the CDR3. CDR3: CASSYPPGRGVLDTQYF. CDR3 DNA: TGTGCCAGTAGTTACCCTCCCGGCCGGGGGGTCTTGGATACGCAGTATTTT. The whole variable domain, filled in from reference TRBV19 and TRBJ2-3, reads DGGITQSPKYLFRKEGQNVTLSCEQNLNHDAMYWYRQDPGQGLRLIYYSQIVNDFQKGDIAEGYSVSREKKESFPLTVTSAQKNPTAFYLCASSYPPGRGVLDTQYFGPGTRLTVL.

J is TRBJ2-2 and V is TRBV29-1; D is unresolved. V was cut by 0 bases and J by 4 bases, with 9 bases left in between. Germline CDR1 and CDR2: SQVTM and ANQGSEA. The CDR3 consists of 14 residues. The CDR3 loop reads CSVEDGAATGELFF. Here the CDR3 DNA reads TGCAGCGTTGAAGATGGCGCGGCCACCGGGGAGCTGTTTTTT.

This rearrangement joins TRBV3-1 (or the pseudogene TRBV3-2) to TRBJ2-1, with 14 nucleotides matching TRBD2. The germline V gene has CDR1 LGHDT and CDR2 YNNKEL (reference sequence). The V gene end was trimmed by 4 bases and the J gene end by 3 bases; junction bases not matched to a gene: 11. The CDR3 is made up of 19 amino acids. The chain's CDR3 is CASSRKTSGRAPHYNEQFF. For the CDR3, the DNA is TGTGCCAGCAGCCGGAAGACTAGCGGGAGGGCCCCCCACTACAATGAGCAGTTCTTC.

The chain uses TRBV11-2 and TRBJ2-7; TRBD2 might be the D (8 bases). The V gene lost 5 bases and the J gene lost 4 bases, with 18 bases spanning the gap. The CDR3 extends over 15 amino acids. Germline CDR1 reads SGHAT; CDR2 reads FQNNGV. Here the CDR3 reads CASSPGGDSPYEQYF. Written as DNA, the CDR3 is TGTGCCAGCAGCCCGGGGGGGGACAGCCCGTACGAGCAGTACTTC.

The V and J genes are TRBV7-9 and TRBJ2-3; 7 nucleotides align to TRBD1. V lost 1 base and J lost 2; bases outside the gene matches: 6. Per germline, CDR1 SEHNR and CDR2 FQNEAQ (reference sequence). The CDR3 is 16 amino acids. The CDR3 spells CASSLGAGGYTDTQYF. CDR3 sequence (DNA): TGTGCCAGCAGCTTAGGGGCAGGGGGATACACAGATACGCAGTATTTT.

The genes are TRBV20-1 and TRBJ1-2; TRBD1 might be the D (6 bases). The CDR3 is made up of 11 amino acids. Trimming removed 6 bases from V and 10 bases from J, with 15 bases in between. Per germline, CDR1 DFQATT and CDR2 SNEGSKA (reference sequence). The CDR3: CSAATRGDYTF. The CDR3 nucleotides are TGCAGTGCCGCGACCAGGGGTGACTACACCTTC.

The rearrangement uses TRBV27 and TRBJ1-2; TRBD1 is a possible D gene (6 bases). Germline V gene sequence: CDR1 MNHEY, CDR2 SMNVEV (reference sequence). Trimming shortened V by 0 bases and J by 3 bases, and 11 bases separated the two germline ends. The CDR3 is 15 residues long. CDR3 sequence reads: CASSLSRTGYYGYTF. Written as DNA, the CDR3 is TGTGCCAGCAGTTTATCCCGCACAGGGTACTATGGCTACACCTTC.

The CDR3 sequence is CAWRTGKGLTNEKLFF. Written as DNA, the CDR3 is TGTGCCTGGAGGACAGGGAAGGGTCTTACTAATGAAAAACTGTTTTTT. The rearrangement uses TRBV30 and TRBJ1-4; 7 nucleotides line up with TRBD1. CDR3 size: 16 residues. Per the germline V gene, CDR1 is GTSNPN and CDR2 is SVGIG (reference sequence). With 3 bases clipped from V and 2 bases from J, the junction kept 9 bases outside the gene matches.

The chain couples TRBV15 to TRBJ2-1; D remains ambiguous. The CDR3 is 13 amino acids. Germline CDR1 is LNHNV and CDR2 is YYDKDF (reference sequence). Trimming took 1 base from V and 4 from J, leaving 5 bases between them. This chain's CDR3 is CATSRGRYNEQFF. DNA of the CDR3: TGTGCCACCAGCAGAGGGCGGTACAATGAGCAGTTCTTC.

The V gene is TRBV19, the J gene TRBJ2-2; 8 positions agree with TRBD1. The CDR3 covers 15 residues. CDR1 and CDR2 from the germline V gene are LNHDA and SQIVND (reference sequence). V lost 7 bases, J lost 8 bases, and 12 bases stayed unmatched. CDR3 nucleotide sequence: TGTGCCAGTACCCTACAGGGGGGCCGTCCGGGGGAGCTGTTTTTT. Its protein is CASTLQGGRPGELFF.

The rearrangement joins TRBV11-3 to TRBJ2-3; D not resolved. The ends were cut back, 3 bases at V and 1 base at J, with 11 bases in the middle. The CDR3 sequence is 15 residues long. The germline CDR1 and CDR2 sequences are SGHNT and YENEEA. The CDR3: CASSFSSLGTDTQYF. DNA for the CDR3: TGTGCCAGCAGCTTTAGTAGCCTCGGCACAGATACGCAGTATTTT.

The CDR3: CASSQESSGRGEQYF. In DNA, the CDR3 is TGCGCCAGCAGCCAAGAGTCTAGCGGGAGGGGCGAGCAGTACTTC. The rearrangement joins TRBV4-1 to TRBJ2-7, with TRBD2 matching over 12 bases. There are 15 residues in the CDR3. Germline CDR1 reads MGHRA; CDR2 reads YSYEKL. With 0 bases clipped from V and 6 bases from J, the junction kept 3 bases outside the gene matches.

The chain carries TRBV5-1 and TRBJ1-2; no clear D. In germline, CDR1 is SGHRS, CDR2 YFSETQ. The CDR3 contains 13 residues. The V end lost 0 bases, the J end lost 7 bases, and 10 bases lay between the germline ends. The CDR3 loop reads CASSLASGRGYTF. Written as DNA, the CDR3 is TGCGCCAGCAGCTTGGCTTCAGGTCGTGGCTACACCTTC.

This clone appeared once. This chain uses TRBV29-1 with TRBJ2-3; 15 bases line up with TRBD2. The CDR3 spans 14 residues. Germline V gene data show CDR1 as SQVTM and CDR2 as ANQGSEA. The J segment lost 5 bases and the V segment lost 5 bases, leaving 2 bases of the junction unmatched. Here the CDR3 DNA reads TGCAGCGTTAAGGGACTAGCGGGAGGAGATACGCAGTATTTT. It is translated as CSVKGLAGGDTQYF.

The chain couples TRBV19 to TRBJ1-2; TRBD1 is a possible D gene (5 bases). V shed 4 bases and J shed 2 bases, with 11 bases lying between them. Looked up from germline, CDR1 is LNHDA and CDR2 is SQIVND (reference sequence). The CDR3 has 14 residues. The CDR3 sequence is CASSTRDSNYGYTF. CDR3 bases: TGTGCCAGTAGTACCCGGGACTCCAACTATGGCTACACCTTC.

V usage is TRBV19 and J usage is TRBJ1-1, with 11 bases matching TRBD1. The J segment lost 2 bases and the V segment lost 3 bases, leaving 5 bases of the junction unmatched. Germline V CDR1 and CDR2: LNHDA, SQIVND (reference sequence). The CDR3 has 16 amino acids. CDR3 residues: CASSIGQGAGNTEAFF. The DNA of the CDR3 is TGTGCCAGTAGTATCGGACAGGGGGCGGGTAACACTGAAGCTTTCTTT.

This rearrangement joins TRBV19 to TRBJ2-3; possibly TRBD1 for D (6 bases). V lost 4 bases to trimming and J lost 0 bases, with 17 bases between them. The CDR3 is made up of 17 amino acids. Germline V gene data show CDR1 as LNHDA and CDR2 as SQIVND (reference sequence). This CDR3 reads CASSTNRVTSSTDTQYF. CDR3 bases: TGTGCCAGTAGTACCAACAGGGTTACGTCTAGCACAGATACGCAGTATTTT.

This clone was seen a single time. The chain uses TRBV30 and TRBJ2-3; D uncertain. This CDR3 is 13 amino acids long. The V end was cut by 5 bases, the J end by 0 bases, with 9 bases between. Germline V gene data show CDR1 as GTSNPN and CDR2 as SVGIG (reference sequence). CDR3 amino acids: CAWGSFSTDTQYF. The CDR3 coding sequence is TGTGCCTGGGGAAGCTTTAGCACAGATACGCAGTATTTT.